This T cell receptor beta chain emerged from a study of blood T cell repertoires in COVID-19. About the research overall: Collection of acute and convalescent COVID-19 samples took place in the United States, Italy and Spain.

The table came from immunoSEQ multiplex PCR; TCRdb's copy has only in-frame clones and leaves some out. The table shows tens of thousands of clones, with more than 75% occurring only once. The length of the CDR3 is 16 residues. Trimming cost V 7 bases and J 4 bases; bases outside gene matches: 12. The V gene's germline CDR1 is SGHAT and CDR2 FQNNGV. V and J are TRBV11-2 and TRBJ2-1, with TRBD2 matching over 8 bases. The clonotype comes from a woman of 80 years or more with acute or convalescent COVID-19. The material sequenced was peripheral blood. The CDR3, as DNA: TGTGCCAGCACCCCCGGGGGGACTAGGGTATACAATGAGCAGTTCTTC. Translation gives CASTPGGTRVYNEQFF.